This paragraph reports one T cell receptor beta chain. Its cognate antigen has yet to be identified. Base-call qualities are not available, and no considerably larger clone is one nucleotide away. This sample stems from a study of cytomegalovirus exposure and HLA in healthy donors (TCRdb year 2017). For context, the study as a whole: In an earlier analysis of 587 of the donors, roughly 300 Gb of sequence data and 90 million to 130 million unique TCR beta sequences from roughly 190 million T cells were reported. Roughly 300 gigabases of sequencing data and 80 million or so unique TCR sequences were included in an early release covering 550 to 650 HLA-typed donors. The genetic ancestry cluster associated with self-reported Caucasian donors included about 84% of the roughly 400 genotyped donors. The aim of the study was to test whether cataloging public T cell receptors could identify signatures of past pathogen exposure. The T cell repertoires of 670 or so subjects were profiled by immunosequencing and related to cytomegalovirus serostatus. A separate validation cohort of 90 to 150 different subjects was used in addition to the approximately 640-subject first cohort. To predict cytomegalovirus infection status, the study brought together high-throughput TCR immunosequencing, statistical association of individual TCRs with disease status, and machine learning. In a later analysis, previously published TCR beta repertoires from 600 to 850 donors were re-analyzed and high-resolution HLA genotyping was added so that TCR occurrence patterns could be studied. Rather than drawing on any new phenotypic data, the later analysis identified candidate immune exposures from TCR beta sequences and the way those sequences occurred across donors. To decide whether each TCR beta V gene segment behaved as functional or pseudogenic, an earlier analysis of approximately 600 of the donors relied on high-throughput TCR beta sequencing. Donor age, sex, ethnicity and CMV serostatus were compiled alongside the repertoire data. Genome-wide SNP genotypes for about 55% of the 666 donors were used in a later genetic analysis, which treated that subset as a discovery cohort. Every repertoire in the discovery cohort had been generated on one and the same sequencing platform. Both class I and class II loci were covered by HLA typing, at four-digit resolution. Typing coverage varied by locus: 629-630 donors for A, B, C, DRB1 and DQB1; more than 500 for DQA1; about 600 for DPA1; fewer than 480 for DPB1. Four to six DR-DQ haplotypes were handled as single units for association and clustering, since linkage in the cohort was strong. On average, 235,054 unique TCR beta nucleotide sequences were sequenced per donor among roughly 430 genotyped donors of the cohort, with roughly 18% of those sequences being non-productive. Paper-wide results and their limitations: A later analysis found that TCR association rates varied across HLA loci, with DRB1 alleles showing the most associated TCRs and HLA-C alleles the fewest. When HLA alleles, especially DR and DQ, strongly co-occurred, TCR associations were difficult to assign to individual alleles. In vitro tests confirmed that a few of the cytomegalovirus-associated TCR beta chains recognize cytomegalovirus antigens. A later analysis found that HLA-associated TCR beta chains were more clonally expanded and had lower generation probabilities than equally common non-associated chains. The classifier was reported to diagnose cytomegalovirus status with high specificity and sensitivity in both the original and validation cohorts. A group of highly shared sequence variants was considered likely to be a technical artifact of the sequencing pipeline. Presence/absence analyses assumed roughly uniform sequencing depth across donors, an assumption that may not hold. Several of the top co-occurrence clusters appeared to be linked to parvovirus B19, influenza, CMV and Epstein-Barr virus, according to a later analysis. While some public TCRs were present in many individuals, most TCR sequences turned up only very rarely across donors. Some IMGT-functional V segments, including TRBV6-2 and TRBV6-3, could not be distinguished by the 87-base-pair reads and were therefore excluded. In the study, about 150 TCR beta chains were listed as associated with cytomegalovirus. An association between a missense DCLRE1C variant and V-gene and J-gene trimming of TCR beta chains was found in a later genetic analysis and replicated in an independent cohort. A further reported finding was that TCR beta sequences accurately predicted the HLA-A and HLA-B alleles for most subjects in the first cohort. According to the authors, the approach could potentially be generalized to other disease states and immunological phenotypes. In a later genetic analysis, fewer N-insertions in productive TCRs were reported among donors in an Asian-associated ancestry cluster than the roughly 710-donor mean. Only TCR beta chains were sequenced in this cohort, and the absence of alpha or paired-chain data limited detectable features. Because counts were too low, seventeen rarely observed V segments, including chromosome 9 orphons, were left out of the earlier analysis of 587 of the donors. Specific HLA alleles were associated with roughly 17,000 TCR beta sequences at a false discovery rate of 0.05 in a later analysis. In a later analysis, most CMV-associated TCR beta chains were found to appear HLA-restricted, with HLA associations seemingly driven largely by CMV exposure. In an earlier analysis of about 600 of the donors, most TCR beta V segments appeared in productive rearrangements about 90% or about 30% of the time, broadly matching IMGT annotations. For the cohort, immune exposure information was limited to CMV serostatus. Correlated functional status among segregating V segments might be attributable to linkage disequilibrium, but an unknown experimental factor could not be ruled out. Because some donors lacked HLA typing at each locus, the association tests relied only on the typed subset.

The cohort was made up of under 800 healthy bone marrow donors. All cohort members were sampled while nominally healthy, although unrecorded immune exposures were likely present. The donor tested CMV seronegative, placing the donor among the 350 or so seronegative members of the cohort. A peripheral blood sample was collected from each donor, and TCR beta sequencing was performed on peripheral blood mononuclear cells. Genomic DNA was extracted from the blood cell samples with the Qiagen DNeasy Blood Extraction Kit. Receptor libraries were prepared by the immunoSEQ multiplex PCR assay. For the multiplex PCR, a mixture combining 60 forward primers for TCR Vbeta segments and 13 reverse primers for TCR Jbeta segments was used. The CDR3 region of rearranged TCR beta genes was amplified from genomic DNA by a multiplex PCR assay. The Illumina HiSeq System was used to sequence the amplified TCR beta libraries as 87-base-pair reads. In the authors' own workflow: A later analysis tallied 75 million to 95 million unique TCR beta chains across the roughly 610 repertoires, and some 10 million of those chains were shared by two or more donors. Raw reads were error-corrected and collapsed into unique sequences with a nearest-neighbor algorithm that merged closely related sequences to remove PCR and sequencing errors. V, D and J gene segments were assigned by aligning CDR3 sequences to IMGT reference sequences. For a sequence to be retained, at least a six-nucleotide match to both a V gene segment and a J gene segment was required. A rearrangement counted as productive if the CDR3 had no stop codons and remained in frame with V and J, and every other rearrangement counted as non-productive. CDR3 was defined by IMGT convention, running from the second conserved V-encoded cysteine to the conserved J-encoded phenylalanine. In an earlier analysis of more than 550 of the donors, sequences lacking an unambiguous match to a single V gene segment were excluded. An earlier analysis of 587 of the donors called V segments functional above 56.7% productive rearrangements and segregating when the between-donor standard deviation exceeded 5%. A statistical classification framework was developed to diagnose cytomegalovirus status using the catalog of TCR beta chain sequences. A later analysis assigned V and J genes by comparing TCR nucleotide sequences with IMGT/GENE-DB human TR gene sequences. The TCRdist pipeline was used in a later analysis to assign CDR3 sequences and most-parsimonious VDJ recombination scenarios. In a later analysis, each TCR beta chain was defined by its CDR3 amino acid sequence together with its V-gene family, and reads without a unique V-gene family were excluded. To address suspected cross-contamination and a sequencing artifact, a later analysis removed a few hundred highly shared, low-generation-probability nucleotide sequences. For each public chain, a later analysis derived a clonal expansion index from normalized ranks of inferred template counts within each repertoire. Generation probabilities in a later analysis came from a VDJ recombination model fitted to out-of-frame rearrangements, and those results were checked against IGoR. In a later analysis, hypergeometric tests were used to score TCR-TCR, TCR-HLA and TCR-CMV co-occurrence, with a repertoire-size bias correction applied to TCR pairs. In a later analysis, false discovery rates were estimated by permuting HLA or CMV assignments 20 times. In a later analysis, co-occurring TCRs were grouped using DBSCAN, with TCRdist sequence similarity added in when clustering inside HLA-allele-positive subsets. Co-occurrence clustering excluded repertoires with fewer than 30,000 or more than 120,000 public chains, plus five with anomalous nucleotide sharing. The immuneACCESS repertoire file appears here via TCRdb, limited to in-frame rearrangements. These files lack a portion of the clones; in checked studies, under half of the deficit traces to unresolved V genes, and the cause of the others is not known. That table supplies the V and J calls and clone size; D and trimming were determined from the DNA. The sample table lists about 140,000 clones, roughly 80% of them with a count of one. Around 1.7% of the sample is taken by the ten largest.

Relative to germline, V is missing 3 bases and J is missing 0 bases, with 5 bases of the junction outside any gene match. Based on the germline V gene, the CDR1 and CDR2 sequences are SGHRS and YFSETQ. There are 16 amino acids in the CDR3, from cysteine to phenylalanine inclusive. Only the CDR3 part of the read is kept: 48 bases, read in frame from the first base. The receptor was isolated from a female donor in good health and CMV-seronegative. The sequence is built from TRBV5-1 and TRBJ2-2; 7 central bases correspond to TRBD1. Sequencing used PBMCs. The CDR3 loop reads CASSSGQDSNTGELFF. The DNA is TGCGCCAGCAGCTCCGGACAGGATTCGAACACCGGGGAGCTGTTTTTT. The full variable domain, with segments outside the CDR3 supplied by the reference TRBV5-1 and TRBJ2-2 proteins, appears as KAGVTQTPRYLIKTRGQQVTLSCSPISGHRSVSWYQQTPGQGLQFLFEYFSETQRNKGNFPGRFSGRQFSNSRSEMNVSTLELGDSALYLCASSSGQDSNTGELFFGEGSRLTVL.